This T cell receptor (beta chain) was captured in a study of T cell repertoires in cytomegalovirus infection. About the research overall: In the study, CMV epitopes included recently identified HLA-C-restricted and well-studied HLA-B-restricted ones. CMV infection together with matching HLA type was indicated by public TCR beta signatures.

TCRdb reprocessed the reads via MiXCR and lists one record per CDR3 protein. The sample carries 300,000 to 400,000 distinct CDR3 sequences, roughly 29% recorded once. As regards this clonotype: Its target is not known.

V was shortened by 3 bases and J by 5 bases, with 17 bases between the two germline ends. The CDR3 has 15 amino acids. Germline CDR1 reads MGHRA; CDR2 reads YSYEKL. Findings and limits, study-wide: Cumulative public TCR beta family frequency identified carriers of CMV plus the relevant HLA. Across the ex vivo response, the dominant clonotypes were HLA-C-restricted CMV-specific TCR beta clonotypes.

The sample in question was cultured PBMCs, obtained from culture after CMV antigen stimulation. The chain uses TRBV4-1 and TRBJ2-7; D might be TRBD2 (6 bases). This receptor was obtained from a human donor in good health (CMV status not recorded). Some clones in this sample may be carry-over from other donors' samples. CDR3 residues: CASSQAGSTRDEQYF. The CDR3 bases are TGCGCCAGCAGCCAGGCAGGCTCGACTAGGGACGAGCAGTACTTC.